Only a few counts were recorded for the clone carrying this T cell receptor (beta chain). The data were obtained in a study of blood T cell repertoires in COVID-19. Study-level information: Sample material is recorded as cDNA or gDNA derived from T cells, B-cell-depleted T cells, or PBMCs.

Per the study methods: Reference gene primer amplification gave estimated nucleated cell counts. Assay: immunoSEQ multiplex PCR; the TCRdb copy retains only in-frame clones and omits some. The DNA gave D and trimming, while V, J and clone size come from that table. The repertoire has roughly 55,000 clones, 78% of them found once; the top ten carry under 15%. Sequencing input: peripheral blood. This receptor was taken from a human donor with active or convalescent COVID-19. The donor label of this sample is uncertain.

The CDR3 sequence: CASTLPGDGSYNEQFF. The CDR3 nucleotides are TGTGCCAGCACCCTCCCAGGGGACGGGTCCTACAATGAGCAGTTCTTC. V gene TRBV2 combines with J gene TRBJ2-1, with D perhaps TRBD1 (6 bases). From germline, CDR1 is SNHLY and CDR2 FYNNEI. CDR3 length: 16 amino acids. The V end lost 7 bases, the J end lost 1 base, and 17 bases lay between the germline ends.